The 29 T cell receptor beta chains below were found in one sample sequenced in a study of beta chain features in type 1 diabetes. Study findings and constraints: TCRB CDR3 length was moderately but significantly reduced in all four CD4+ subsets of Type 1 diabetes patients.

All of the isolated RNA was reverse transcribed, so expressed TCRB transcripts were sequenced. Data came from immunoSEQ multiplex PCR; TCRdb stores just in-frame clones and leaves some out. Of over 650,000 clones in the sample, over 12% were seen once. No antigen is known for these receptors. Input material: naive CD4+ T cells from blood. The source is a man younger than 35 with type 1 diabetes.

The CDR3 DNA sequence: TGTGCCACAATAGGGGACCAAGAGACCCAGTACTTC. The encoded protein is CATIGDQETQYF. The V and J genes are TRBV6-5 and TRBJ2-5; tentative D call: TRBD1 (5 bases). Trimming stripped 10 bases from V and 0 bases from J, with 9 bases between. Germline-derived CDR1 and CDR2 are MNHEY and SVGAGI. The CDR3 length is 12 residues.

This sequence joins TRBV11-2 and TRBJ2-3; 8 bases fit TRBD2. CDR3 length equals 13 residues. From germline, CDR1 is SGHAT and CDR2 FQNNGV. With V trimmed by 6 bases and J by 4 bases, 3 bases remained unmatched. The CDR3 region is CASSSGGADTQYF. For the CDR3, the DNA is TGTGCCAGCAGTTCGGGAGGGGCAGATACGCAGTATTTT.

This clone was picked up a small number of times. V is TRBV4-2 and J is TRBJ2-6, with TRBD1 matching 9 bases. From germline, CDR1 is LGHNA and CDR2 YNFKEQ. The V gene end was trimmed by 3 bases and the J gene end by 1 base; junction bases not matched to a gene: 7. This CDR3 comprises 18 residues. The CDR3 here is CASSQKGQGKSGANVLTF. DNA of the CDR3: TGTGCCAGCAGCCAGAAAGGACAGGGGAAATCTGGGGCCAACGTCCTGACTTTC.

This clone showed up just a few times. V is TRBV30 and J is TRBJ2-1; TRBD1 matches 8 bases. V lost 0 bases, J lost 9 bases, and 10 bases stayed unmatched. Germline assignment: CDR1 GTSNPN and CDR2 SVGIG (reference sequence). CDR3 length: 15 amino acids. This CDR3 reads CAWSVHPGTGGEQFF. In DNA, the CDR3 is TGTGCCTGGAGTGTGCATCCTGGGACAGGAGGTGAGCAGTTCTTC.

This sequence joins TRBV7-2 and TRBJ2-7; 7 positions agree with TRBD1. Trimming cost V 3 bases and J 2 bases; bases outside gene matches: 7. The CDR3 consists of 15 residues. Germline V CDR1 and CDR2: SGHTA, FQGNSA. CDR3 amino acids: CASSFETGTTYEQYF. The CDR3, as DNA: TGTGCCAGCAGCTTCGAGACAGGGACCACCTACGAGCAGTACTTC.

This clone showed up just a few times. V and J are TRBV30 and TRBJ1-6; D may be TRBD1 (6 bases). Germline CDR1 is GTSNPN and CDR2 is SVGIG (reference sequence). The CDR3 consists of 13 residues. V shed 2 bases and J shed 10 bases, with 12 bases lying between them. The CDR3 coding sequence is TGTGCCTGGAGTAGTGGGGGCCGATCACCCCTCCACTTT. Translated: CAWSSGGRSPLHF.

This sequence joins TRBV6-1 and TRBJ1-5; D not certain. The germline CDR1 and CDR2 sequences are MNHNS and SASEGT. The V end was cut by 1 base, the J end by 3 bases, with 4 bases between. The CDR3 loop spans 13 amino acids. For the CDR3, the DNA is TGTGCCAGCAGTGAAGATCCCAATCAGCCCCAGCATTTT. As protein: CASSEDPNQPQHF.

The genes are TRBV6-5 and TRBJ1-4; no clear D. Per germline, CDR1 MNHEY and CDR2 SVGAGI. Deletions cut 4 bases from V and 2 bases from J, with 5 bases between. The CDR3 totals 13 residues. The CDR3 spells CASSSWTNEKLFF. Here the CDR3 DNA reads TGTGCCAGCAGTTCGTGGACTAATGAAAAACTGTTTTTT.

Concerning this clone: The same CDR3 arises from other DNA sequences in this sample as well. The gene calls are TRBV7-2 and TRBJ2-6; D unresolved. Germline lookup yields CDR1 SGHTA and CDR2 FQGNSA. The CDR3 has 13 residues. Trimming left V 3 bases short and J 1 base short, with 1 base between. This CDR3 is CASSFSGANVLTF. As DNA, the CDR3 is TGTGCCAGCAGCTTTTCTGGGGCCAACGTCCTGACTTTC. The complete variable domain, with remaining parts taken from reference TRBV7-2 and TRBJ2-6, reads GAGVSQSPSNKVTEKGKDVELRCDPISGHTALYWYRQSLGQGLEFLIYFQGNSAPDKSGLPSDRFSAERTGGSVSTLTIQRTQQEDSAVYLCASSFSGANVLTFGAGSRLTVL.

This clone was picked up a small number of times. The chain uses TRBV2 and TRBJ2-5; 11 bases map to TRBD2. Germline V gives CDR1 SNHLY, CDR2 FYNNEI. V lost 6 bases to trimming and J lost 4 bases; unmatched junction nucleotides: 4. CDR3 length equals 14 residues. This CDR3 is CASRGGLAGETQYF. The CDR3 DNA is TGTGCCAGCAGGGGTGGACTAGCGGGAGAGACCCAGTACTTC.

The genes are TRBV7-9 and TRBJ2-1, with 7 bases identical to TRBD1. Germline CDR1 reads SEHNR; CDR2 reads FQNEAQ (reference sequence). V lost 5 bases to trimming and J lost 6 bases; unmatched junction nucleotides: 7. The length of the CDR3 is 14 residues. CDR3 sequence reads: CASSPGQALNEQFF. The CDR3 region has the DNA TGTGCCAGCAGCCCCGGACAGGCTCTCAATGAGCAGTTCTTC.

This clone was detected only once. The chain is built from TRBV5-1 and TRBJ2-1; tentatively, D is TRBD2 (7 bases). V was cut by 7 bases and J by 2 bases, with 16 bases left in between. The CDR3 has 15 residues. Germline V gene sequence: CDR1 SGHRS, CDR2 YFSETQ. CDR3 amino acids: CASAEGGAPYNEQFF. The CDR3 DNA reads TGCGCCAGCGCCGAAGGGGGGGCCCCCTACAATGAGCAGTTCTTC.

The V call is TRBV19, the J call TRBJ2-2; D is undetermined. The V end lost 3 bases, the J end lost 3 bases, and 11 bases lay between the germline ends. This CDR3 is built from 15 residues. Looked up from germline, CDR1 is LNHDA and CDR2 is SQIVND (reference sequence). CDR3 in DNA: TGTGCCAGTAGTATGTACCGGTTTGACACCGGGGAGCTGTTTTTT. Translating it yields CASSMYRFDTGELFF.

This clone was recorded a few times. J is TRBJ1-2 and V is TRBV29-1; D is uncertain. Per the germline V gene, CDR1 is SQVTM and CDR2 is ANQGSEA. This CDR3 region has 12 residues. Trimming stripped 6 bases from V and 6 bases from J, with 14 bases between. CDR3 loop: CSVQLGVNGYTF. The CDR3, as DNA: TGCAGCGTCCAACTTGGTGTTAATGGCTACACCTTC.

This chain connects TRBV5-6 to TRBJ2-7, with D hard to call. V was pared by 4 bases and J by 2 bases, with 13 bases between. The germline V gene has CDR1 SGHDT and CDR2 YYEEEE. The CDR3 has 14 residues. The CDR3 spells CASSRQLGPYEQYF. The DNA for the CDR3 is TGTGCCAGCAGCCGACAACTTGGTCCCTACGAGCAGTACTTC.

V and J are TRBV9 and TRBJ2-1; TRBD1 aligns across 10 bases. The CDR3 is made up of 17 amino acids. V shed 0 bases and J 4 bases; nucleotides not matched to a gene: 7. Per the germline V gene, CDR1 is SGDLS and CDR2 is YYNGEE. The CDR3 reads CASSVGVRGQGYNEQFF. CDR3 bases: TGTGCCAGCAGCGTAGGAGTCAGGGGACAGGGGTACAATGAGCAGTTCTTC.

This clone has just one count. V and J are TRBV25-1 and TRBJ2-7, with D perhaps TRBD1 (6 bases). V was clipped by 6 bases and J by 3 bases, with 18 bases between them. Germline assignment: CDR1 MGHDK and CDR2 SYGVNS. The CDR3 runs to 15 residues. The CDR3 is CASREGGSRDYEQYF. The CDR3 DNA reads as TGTGCCAGCAGGGAAGGGGGATCAAGGGACTACGAGCAGTACTTC.

This clone was detected only a few times. V and J are TRBV4-1 and TRBJ2-5, with D tentatively TRBD1 (6 bases). Looked up from germline, CDR1 is MGHRA and CDR2 is YSYEKL. The CDR3 runs to 16 residues. The V end was cut by 1 base, the J end by 2 bases, with 14 bases between. Written as DNA, the CDR3 is TGCGCCAGCAGCCAAGTGCAGGGGACAAGACAAGAGACCCAGTACTTC. Translating it yields CASSQVQGTRQETQYF.

The chain employs TRBV7-2 and TRBJ2-5, with D maybe TRBD2 (5 bases). Trimming cost V 7 bases and J 5 bases, with 11 bases left between them. The CDR3 extends over 12 amino acids. The V gene's germline CDR1 is SGHTA and CDR2 FQGNSA. For the CDR3, the DNA is TGTGCCAGCAAGATAGTAGCGGAGACCCAGTACTTC. Protein sequence: CASKIVAETQYF.

The chain joins TRBV21-1 to TRBJ2-1; TRBD2 is the table's D call and was not checked against the DNA. TRBV21-1 is designated a pseudogene. The CDR3 is made up of 15 amino acids. CDR3 in DNA: TGTGCCAGCAGCAAAGGGACTAGCGGGAGAAATGAGCAGTTCTTC. Its translation is CASSKGTSGRNEQFF.

This clone occurred a few times. The rearrangement joins TRBV5-4 to TRBJ2-7, with TRBD2 matching 8 bases. The germline CDR1 and CDR2 sequences are SGHNT and YYREEE (reference sequence). Trimming took 6 bases from V and 7 from J; bases not matched to a gene: 12. The CDR3 consists of 14 residues. The CDR3 DNA follows: TGTGCCAGCACCTCGGCGGGGGGAACTAAGGAGCAGTACTTC. The encoded protein is CASTSAGGTKEQYF.

This clone came up a few times. The junction does not match germline at one end; this may be a read error. The V call is TRBV5-4, the J call TRBJ1-4; 7 bases map to TRBD1. The CDR3 consists of 13 residues. The germline V gene encodes CDR1 SGHNT and CDR2 YYREEE (reference sequence). Here the CDR3 reads CASSGDGQAQSSF. Here the CDR3 DNA reads TGTGCCAGCAGCGGAGATGGACAGGCGCAATCCTCTTTT.

The count of this clone is one. The V call is TRBV14, the J call TRBJ1-5; no clear D. The CDR3 spans 13 residues. Germline CDR1 SGHDN, CDR2 FVKESK. The ends were cut back, 1 base at V and 4 bases at J, with 5 bases in the middle. The CDR3, as DNA: TGTGCCAGCAGCCAAGTATCTAATCAGCCCCAGCATTTT. This codes for CASSQVSNQPQHF.

Only a few counts were recorded for this clone. The V call is TRBV13, the J call TRBJ1-2; D possibly corresponds to TRBD1 (6 bases). CDR3 length: 14 residues. CDR1 PRHDT and CDR2 FYEKMQ come from the germline V gene (reference sequence). V was clipped by 8 bases and J by 8 bases, with 21 bases between them. The CDR3 loop is CASGYRVGGSGYTF. The CDR3 nucleotides read TGTGCCAGCGGATACAGGGTTGGAGGGTCGGGCTACACCTTC.

Worth noting for this clone: The sample carries other DNA sequences with the same CDR3. The V and J genes are TRBV15 and TRBJ2-5; D remains ambiguous. Germline loops: CDR1 LNHNV, CDR2 YYDKDF (reference sequence). The CDR3 loop spans 13 amino acids. V lost 0 bases to trimming and J lost 8 bases, with 10 bases between them. The CDR3 nucleotides read TGTGCCACCAGCAGAGATCCCGGAGAAACCCAGTACTTC. Translated: CATSRDPGETQYF.

In its sample, this clone was seen a few times. This rearrangement joins TRBV11-3 to TRBJ1-6; no firm D call. The CDR3 contains 13 residues. The V gene's germline CDR1 is SGHNT and CDR2 YENEEA. V lost 0 bases and J lost 9, with 6 bases in between. This CDR3 reads CASSLEVSSPLHF. Written as DNA, the CDR3 is TGTGCCAGCAGCTTAGAAGTCAGTTCACCCCTCCACTTT.

The V gene is TRBV5-4, the J gene TRBJ2-2; 8 nucleotides agree with TRBD2. The ends lost 1 base at V and 3 bases at J; junction bases unmatched: 5. In germline, CDR1 is SGHNT, CDR2 YYREEE (reference sequence). The CDR3 covers 16 residues. In nucleotides, the CDR3 is TGTGCCAGCAGCTTGTACGGCGGGGGGCACACCGGGGAGCTGTTTTTT. As protein: CASSLYGGGHTGELFF.

V is TRBV4-1 and J is TRBJ2-7; no reliable D call. The CDR3 is 14 residues long. V was pared by 3 bases and J by 2 bases, with 11 bases between. The germline V gene has CDR1 MGHRA and CDR2 YSYEKL. CDR3: CASSHAAQAYEQYF. The CDR3 nucleotides read TGCGCCAGCAGCCATGCCGCGCAAGCCTACGAGCAGTACTTC.

This clone turned up a few times. The chain uses TRBV9 and TRBJ2-1; unclear D gene. The V and J ends lost 0 bases and 3 bases respectively, with 7 bases between them. CDR1 SGDLS and CDR2 YYNGEE come from the germline V gene. This CDR3 has 14 residues. The CDR3 here is CASSVGGYYNEQFF. The CDR3 DNA is TGTGCCAGCAGCGTAGGAGGTTACTACAATGAGCAGTTCTTC. The whole variable domain, filled in from reference TRBV9 and TRBJ2-1, reads DSGVTQTPKHLITATGQRVTLRCSPRSGDLSVYWYQQSLDQGLQFLIQYYNGEERAKGNILERFSAQQFPDLHSELNLSSLELGDSALYFCASSVGGYYNEQFFGPGTRLTVL.